This T cell receptor beta chain was identified during a study of Ad26.COV2.S vaccination and SARS-CoV-2 variants (dated by TCRdb to about 2021). Broadly, across the study: Donors in the vaccine arm were drawn from COV1001, a phase I-IIa trial of Ad26.COV2.S in healthy adults that was multicentre, randomized, double-blind and placebo-controlled. TCRbeta repertoire sequencing served as the tool for gauging how specific and how broad the SARS-CoV-2-reactive T cell receptors were following Ad26.COV2.S vaccination. Investigators remained blinded to trial group allocation during experiments and outcome assessment. A total of 32 samples were included in the TCR-sequenced set, comprising 19 Ad26.COV2.S vaccine recipients, 5 placebo recipients and 8 SARS-CoV-2 convalescent individuals. Ad26.COV2.S was given intramuscularly at 5x10^10 or 1x10^11 viral particles, as a single shot or as two shots 56 days apart. Trial participants were randomized into five groups of five: low-dose or high-dose Ad26.COV2.S given once or twice, or placebo on both occasions. What the study reported, not specific to this receptor: Higher spike-specific TCR breadth was observed in Ad26.COV2.S recipients than in placebo recipients (P = 0.0014). Comparing responses between vaccine doses or regimens was not something the study was powered to do. Substantial breadth of spike-specific CD8+ and CD4+ T cell responses was reported after vaccination. Non-spike TCR breadth was comparable between vaccine and placebo recipients, consistent with the vaccine containing only spike. It was noted by the authors that total T cell responses may have been underestimated by the TCR breadth and depth analyses.

From the cysteine up to the phenylalanine, the CDR3 has a length of 16 residues. Only the CDR3 part of the read is kept: 48 bases, read in frame from the first base. CDR1 and CDR2, per the germline V gene, are SGHTS and YDEGEE. V is reduced by 4 bases and J by 1 base, leaving a spacing of 17 bases between them. The immunoSEQ Assay was used to sequence TCRbeta CDR3 regions. After extraction, genomic DNA underwent amplification by bias-controlled multiplex PCR, followed by high-throughput sequencing. Per the source publication's procedure: To quantify the absolute abundance of every unique TCRbeta CDR3 region, sequences were collapsed and filtered. T cell fraction was estimated by normalization of TCRbeta template counts to usable DNA, with usable DNA being measured through amplification of reference genes present in all nucleated cells. Repertoire TCRs were annotated as SARS-CoV-2-specific by exact matching of V gene, CDR3 amino acid sequence and J gene to a known reactive TCR set. The reference SARS-CoV-2 TCR set was obtained from MIRA and was filtered for enrichment in COVID-19-positive ImmuneCODE repertoires, whereby public or cross-reactive TCRs were removed. Using the MIRA antigens, annotated TCRs were further analysed by specific ORF or by position within an ORF. Breadth was defined as annotated unique rearrangements over total unique productive rearrangements; depth was the summed frequency of those rearrangements. Two-sided Wilcoxon rank-sum tests were used to compare TCR breadth between groups. In its TCRdb copy, this immuneACCESS table keeps in-frame sequences only and misses some clones. Where compared with another copy, unresolved V genes explain less than half of these, and the others have no known cause. V and J calls and clone size are given by that table; D and trimming were obtained from the DNA. The table for this sample lists approximately 300,000 clones; approximately 86% of them were counted only once. 2.1% of the sample rests with the top ten.

The treatment or condition label on this specimen signifies: 15 to 20 received Ad26.COV2.S at low or high dose, single or two shots; about 5 received placebo; per-sample allocation not given. Repertoires of vaccine and placebo recipients were sequenced from samples collected on day 63 after the first injection. Cohort 1b enrolled some 25 adults aged 18-55 years at a single site in Boston, USA, between 29 July and 7 August 2020. Ad26.COV2.S was a replication-incompetent adenovirus type 26 vector that expressed a prefusion-stabilized SARS-CoV-2 spike protein derived from the original Wuhan strain. To note about this clone: Its antigen specificity is not known. Nothing much larger sits one base from this clone, and base qualities are not available.

Sample: peripheral blood, taken in a trial of Ad26.COV2.S vaccine versus placebo. The receptor was derived from a person between 18 and 60 years old who received the Ad26.COV2.S COVID-19 vaccine or a placebo. The chain uses TRBV5-8 and TRBJ1-1; perhaps TRBD1 is the D gene, with 5 bases matching. The encoded CDR3 is CASSRGASRPNTEAFF. The nucleotide sequence is given as TGTGCCAGCAGCCGTGGGGCGTCCCGCCCGAACACTGAAGCTTTCTTT.